The present entry profiles one T cell receptor beta chain with its context. Its antigen remains unknown. A much larger clone lies one base from this, so it may be a read error. The CDR3 is 13 amino acids. CDR1 and CDR2 from the germline V gene are SQVTM and ANQGSEA. Trimming cost V 7 bases and J 7 bases, with 19 bases left between them. The data were taken from a study of blood T cells in healthy people across ages. PCR was performed a second time for about 6 to 12 cycles using a sample-barcoded 5' primer and a J-beta primer mix. Each cDNA molecule was tagged by a template-switch adaptor that had 12 random nucleotides. MiXCR was run by TCRdb on the 5' RACE reads, yielding one entry per CDR3 protein. In the table there are more than 700,000 distinct CDR3 sequences, less than 60% of which are singletons. Study-level findings and limits: The lack of PBMC sorting stopped any conclusive naive versus antigen-experienced comparison.

Specimen: blood. This TCR came from a man aged 80 or over in good health. This chain uses TRBV29-1 with TRBJ1-2, with D unresolved. DNA for the CDR3: TGCAGCGGACTACCGGAGGGCGGTACTGGCTACACCTTC. Its translation is CSGLPEGGTGYTF.